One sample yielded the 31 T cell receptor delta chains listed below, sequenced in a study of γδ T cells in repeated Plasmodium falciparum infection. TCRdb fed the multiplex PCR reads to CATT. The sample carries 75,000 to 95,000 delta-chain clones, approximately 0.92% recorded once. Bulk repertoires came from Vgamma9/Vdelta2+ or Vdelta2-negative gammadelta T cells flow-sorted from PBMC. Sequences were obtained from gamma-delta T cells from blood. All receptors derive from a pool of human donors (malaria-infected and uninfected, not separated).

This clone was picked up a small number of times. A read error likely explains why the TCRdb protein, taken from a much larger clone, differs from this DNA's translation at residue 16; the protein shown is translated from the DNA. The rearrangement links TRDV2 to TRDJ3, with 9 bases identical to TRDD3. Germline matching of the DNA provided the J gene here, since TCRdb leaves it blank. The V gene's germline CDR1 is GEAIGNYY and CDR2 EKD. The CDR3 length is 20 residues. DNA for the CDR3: TGTGCCTGTGACACCGTACTGGGGGACCGGAGCTCCTGGGACACCCAACAGATGTTTTTC. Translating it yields CACDTVLGDRSSWDTQQMFF.

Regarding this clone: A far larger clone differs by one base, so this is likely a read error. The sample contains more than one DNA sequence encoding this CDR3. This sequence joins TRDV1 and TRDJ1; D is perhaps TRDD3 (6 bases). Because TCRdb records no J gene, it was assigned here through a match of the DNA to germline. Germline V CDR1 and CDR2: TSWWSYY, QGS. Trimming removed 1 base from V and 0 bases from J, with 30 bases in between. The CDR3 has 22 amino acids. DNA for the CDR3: TGTGCTCTTGGGGAACCTCGGAGAAGAGATACGCGGACGCCATTCCACACCGATAAACTCATCTTT. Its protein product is CALGEPRRRDTRTPFHTDKLIF.

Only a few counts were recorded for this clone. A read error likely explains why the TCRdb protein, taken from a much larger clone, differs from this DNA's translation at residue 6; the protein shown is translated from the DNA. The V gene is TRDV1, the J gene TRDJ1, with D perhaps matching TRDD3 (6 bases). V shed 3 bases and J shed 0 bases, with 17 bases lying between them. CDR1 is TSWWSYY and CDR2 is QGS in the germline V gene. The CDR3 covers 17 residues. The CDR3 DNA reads TGTGCTCTTGGGGAGTCCCTACCGGGATATTACACCGATAAACTCATCTTT. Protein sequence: CALGESLPGYYTDKLIF.

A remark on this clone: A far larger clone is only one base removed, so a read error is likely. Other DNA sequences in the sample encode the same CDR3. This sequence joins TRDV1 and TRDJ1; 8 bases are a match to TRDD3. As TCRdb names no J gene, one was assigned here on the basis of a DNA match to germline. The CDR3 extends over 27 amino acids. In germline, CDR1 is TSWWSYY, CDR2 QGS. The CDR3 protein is CALGELVFCLLGPPTGGPTLYTDKLIF. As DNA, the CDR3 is TGTGCTCTTGGGGAACTAGTATTTTGTCTCCTAGGCCCCCCAACTGGGGGTCCTACTTTGTACACTGATAAACTCATCTTT.

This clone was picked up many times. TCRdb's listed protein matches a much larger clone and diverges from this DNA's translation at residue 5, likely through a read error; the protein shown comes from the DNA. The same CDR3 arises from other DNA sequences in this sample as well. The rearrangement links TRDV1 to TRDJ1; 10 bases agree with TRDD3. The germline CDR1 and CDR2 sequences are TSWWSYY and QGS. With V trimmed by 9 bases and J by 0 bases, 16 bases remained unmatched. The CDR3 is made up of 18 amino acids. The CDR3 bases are TGTGCTCTCCTACTGTCCTACGGGGGATACGGGTACACCGATAAACTCATCTTT. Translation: CALLLSYGGYGYTDKLIF.

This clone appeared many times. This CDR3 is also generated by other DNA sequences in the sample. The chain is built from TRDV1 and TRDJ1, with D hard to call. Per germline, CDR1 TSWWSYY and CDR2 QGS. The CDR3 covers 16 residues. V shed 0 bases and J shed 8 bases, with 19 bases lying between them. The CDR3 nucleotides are TGTGCTCTTGGGGAACTACGGGTCAGGGAAGAGGACAAACTCATCTTT. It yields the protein CALGELRVREEDKLIF.

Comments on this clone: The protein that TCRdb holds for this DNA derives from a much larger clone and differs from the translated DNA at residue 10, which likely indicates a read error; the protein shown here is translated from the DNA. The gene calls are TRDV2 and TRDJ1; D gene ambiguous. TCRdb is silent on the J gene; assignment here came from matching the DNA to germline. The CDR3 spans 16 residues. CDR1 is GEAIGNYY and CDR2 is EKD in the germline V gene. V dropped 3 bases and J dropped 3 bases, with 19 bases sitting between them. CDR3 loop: CACDQCRPSRPDKLIF. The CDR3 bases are TGTGCCTGTGACCAATGCCGCCCCTCCAGGCCCGATAAACTCATCTTT.

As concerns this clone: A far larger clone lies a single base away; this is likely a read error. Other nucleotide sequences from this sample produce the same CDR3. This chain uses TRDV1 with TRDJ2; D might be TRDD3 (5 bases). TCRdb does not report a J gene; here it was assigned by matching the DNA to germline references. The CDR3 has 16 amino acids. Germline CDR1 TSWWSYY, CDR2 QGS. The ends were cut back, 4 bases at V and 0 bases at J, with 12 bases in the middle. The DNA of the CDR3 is TGTGCTCTTGGGGGCCCTTTCTGGGCTTTGACAGCACAACTCTTCTTT. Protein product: CALGGPFWALTAQLFF.

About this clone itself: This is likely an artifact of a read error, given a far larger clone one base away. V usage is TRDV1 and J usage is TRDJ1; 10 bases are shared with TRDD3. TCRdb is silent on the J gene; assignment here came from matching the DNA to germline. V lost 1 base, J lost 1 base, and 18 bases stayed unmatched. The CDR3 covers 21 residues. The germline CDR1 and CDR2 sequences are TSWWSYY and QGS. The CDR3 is CALGERTLRWGIQISTDKLIF. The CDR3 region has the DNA TGTGCTCTTGGGGAACGCACGCTACGATGGGGGATACAAATATCCACCGATAAACTCATCTTT.

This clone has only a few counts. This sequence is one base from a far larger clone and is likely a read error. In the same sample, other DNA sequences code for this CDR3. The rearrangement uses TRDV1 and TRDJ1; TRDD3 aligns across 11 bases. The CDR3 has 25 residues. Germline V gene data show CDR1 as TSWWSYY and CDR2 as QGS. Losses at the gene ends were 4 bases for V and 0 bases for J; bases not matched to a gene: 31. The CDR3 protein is CALGGDTRWRPSGGYNSQYTDKLIF. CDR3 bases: TGTGCTCTTGGGGGGGATACGCGATGGCGCCCCTCTGGGGGATACAATTCTCAGTACACCGATAAACTCATCTTT.

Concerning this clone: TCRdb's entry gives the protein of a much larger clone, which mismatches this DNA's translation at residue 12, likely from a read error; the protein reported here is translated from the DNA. The CDR3 nucleotides are TGTGCTCTTGGGCCTCCTCCTTCCATCGTAGGAGCCACCGATAAACTCATCTTT. Protein sequence: CALGPPPSIVGATDKLIF. The gene calls are TRDV1 and TRDJ1, with D perhaps matching TRDD2 (6 bases). The J gene, left out of TCRdb, was set here by checking the DNA against germline. The CDR3 loop spans 18 amino acids. Germline CDR1 reads TSWWSYY; CDR2 reads QGS. V gave up 5 bases and J gave up 1 base, with 23 bases separating them.

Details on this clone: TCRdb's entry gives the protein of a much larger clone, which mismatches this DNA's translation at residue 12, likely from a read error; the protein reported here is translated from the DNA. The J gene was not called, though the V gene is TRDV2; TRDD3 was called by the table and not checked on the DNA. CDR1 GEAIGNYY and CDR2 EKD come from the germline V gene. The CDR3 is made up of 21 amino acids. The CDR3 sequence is CACDTDNWGIRILPITPPRIF. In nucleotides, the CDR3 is TGTGCCTGTGACACCGACAACTGGGGGATACGCATCTTACCAATCACACCCCCTCGGATCTTT.

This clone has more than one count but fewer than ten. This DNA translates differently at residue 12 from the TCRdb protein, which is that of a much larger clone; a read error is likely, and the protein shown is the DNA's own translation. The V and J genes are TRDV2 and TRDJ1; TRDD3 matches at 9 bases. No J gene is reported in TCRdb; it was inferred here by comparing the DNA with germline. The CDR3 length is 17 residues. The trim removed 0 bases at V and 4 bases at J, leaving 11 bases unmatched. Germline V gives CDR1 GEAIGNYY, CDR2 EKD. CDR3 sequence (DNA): TGTGCCTGTGACACCAGGCAACTGGGGGAATACATCGATAAACTCATCTTT. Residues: CACDTRQLGEYIDKLIF.

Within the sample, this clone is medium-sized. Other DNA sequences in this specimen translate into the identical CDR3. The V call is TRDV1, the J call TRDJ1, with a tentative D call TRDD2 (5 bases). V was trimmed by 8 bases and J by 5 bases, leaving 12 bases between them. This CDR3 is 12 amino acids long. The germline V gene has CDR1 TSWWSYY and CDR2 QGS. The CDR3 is CALFSSRDKLIF. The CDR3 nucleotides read TGTGCTCTTTTTTCCTCCCGGGATAAACTCATCTTT.

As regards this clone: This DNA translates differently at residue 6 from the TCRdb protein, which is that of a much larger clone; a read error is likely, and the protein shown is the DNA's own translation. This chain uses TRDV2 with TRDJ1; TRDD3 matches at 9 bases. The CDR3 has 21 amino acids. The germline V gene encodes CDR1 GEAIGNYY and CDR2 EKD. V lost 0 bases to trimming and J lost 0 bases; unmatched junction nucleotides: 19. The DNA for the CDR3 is TGTGCCTGTGACACCTCAAAATCGGGGGATACTGGCCTCATACACACCGATAAACTCATCTTT. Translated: CACDTSKSGDTGLIHTDKLIF.

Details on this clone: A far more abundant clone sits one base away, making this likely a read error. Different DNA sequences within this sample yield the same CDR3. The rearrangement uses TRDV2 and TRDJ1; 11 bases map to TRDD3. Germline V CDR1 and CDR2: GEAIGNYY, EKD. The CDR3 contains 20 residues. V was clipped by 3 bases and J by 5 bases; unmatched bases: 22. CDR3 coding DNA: TGTGCCTGTGACCCCCTGGGTGGGGGATACGCAGGTATCGGCACTGATAAACTCATCTTT. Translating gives CACDPLGGGYAGIGTDKLIF.

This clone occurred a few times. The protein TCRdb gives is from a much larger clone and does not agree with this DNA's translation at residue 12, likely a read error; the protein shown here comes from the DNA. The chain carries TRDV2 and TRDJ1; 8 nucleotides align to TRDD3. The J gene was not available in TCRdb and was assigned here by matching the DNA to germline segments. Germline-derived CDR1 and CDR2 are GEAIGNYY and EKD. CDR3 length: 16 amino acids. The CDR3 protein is CACDTVGGLYTGKLIF. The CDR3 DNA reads TGTGCCTGTGACACCGTTGGGGGATTATACACCGGTAAACTCATCTTT.

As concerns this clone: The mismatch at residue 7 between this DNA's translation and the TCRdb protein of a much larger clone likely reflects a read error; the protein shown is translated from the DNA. In nucleotides, the CDR3 is TGTGCTCTTGGGGAACTAGAGACCAGGAGAATAAGGTCTACAACAGGTGGGGGATATTCTGGCCCTCTATTTACCGATAAACTCATCTTT. Translated, it gives CALGELETRRIRSTTGGGYSGPLFTDKLIF. The genes are TRDV1 and TRDJ1; 9 bases map to TRDD3. The J gene was missing in TCRdb and was found by matching the end of the DNA to germline. Per germline, CDR1 TSWWSYY and CDR2 QGS. This CDR3 has 30 residues. Germline trimming cut 0 bases from V and 2 bases from J; bases unmatched to any gene: 46.

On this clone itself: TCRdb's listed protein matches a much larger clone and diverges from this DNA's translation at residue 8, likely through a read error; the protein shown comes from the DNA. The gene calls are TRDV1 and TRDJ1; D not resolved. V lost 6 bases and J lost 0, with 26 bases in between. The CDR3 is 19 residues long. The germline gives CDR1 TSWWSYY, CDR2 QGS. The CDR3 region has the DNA TGTGCTCTTGGTCGTCCCCTTGACGGGACCAAACCTTACACCGATAAACTCATCTTT. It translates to CALGRPLDGTKPYTDKLIF.

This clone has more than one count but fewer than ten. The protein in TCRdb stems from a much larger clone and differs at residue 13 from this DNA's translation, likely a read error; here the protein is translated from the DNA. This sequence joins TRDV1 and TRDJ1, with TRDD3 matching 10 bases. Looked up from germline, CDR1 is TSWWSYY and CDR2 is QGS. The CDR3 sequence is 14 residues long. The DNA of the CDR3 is TGTGCTCTTGCGTTTGGGGGATACACCGATAAACTCACCTTT. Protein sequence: CALAFGGYTDKLTF.

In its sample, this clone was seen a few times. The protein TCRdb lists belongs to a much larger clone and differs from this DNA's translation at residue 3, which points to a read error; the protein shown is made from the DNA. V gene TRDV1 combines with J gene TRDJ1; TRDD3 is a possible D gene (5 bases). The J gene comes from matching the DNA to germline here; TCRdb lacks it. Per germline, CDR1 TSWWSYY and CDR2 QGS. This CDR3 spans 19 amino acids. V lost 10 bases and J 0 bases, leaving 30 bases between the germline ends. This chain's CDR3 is CAPVPAHAGGGSYTDKLIF. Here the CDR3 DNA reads TGTGCTCCTGTACCAGCGCACGCTGGCGGGGGGTCTTACACCGATAAACTCATCTTT.

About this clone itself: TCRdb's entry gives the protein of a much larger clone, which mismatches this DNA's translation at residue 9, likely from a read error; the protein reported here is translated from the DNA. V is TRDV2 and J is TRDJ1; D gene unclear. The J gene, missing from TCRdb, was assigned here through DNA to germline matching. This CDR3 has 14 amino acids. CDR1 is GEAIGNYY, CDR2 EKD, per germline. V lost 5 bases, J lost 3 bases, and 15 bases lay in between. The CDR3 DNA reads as TGTGCCTGTGCCAAACTGACTTACGCCGATAAACTCATCTTT. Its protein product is CACAKLTYADKLIF.

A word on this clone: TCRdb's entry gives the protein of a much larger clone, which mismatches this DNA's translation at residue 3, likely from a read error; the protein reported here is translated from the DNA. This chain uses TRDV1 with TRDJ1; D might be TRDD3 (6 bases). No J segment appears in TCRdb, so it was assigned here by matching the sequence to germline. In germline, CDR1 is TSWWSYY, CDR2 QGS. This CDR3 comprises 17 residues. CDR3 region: CAPGELRPLKGADKLIF. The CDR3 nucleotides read TGTGCTCCTGGGGAACTTCGTCCGTTAAAAGGCGCCGATAAACTCATCTTT.

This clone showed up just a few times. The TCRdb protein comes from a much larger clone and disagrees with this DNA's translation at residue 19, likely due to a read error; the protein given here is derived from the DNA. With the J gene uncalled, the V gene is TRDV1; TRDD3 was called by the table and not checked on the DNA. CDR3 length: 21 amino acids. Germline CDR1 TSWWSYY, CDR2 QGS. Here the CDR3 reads CALGELLPRIYWGIRPDKPIF. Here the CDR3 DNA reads TGTGCTCTTGGGGAACTACTTCCTAGGATCTACTGGGGGATACGACCCGATAAACCCATCTTT.

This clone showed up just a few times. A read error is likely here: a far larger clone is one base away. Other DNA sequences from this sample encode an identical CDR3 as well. CDR3 residues: CALGIPILGDSFLIF. DNA of the CDR3: TGCGCTCTTGGGATCCCGATACTGGGGGACTCGTTCCTCATCTTT. The V gene is TRDV1, the J gene TRDJ1; TRDD3 matches at 9 bases. Germline V gene lookup returns CDR1 TSWWSYY and CDR2 QGS. This CDR3 is built from 15 residues.

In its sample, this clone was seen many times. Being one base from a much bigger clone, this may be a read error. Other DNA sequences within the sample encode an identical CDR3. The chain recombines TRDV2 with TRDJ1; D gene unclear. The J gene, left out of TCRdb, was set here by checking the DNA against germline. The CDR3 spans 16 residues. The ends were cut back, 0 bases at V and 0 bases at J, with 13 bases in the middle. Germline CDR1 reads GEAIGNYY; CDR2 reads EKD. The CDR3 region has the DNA TGTGCCTGTGACACCCGGACCCCCCCTTACACCGATAAACTCATCTTT. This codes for CACDTRTPPYTDKLIF.

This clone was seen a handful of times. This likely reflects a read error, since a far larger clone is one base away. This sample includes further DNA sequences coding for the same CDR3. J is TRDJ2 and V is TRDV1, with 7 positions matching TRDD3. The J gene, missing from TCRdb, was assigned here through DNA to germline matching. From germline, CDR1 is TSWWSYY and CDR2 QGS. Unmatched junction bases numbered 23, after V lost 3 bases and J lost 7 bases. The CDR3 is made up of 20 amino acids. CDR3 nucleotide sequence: TGTGCTCTTGGGGAGGTCACTATGACTGGGGATCCCGGTGGGGGAGCACAACTCTTCTTT. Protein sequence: CALGEVTMTGDPGGGAQLFF.

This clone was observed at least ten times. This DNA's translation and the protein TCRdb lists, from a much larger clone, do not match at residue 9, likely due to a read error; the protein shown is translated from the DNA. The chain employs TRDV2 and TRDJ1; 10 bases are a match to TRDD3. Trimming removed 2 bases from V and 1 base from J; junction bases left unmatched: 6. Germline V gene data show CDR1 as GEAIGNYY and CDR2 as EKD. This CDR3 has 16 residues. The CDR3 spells CACDILGDALTDKLIF. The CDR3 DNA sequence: TGTGCCTGTGACATACTGGGGGATGCGCTCACCGATAAACTCATCTTT.

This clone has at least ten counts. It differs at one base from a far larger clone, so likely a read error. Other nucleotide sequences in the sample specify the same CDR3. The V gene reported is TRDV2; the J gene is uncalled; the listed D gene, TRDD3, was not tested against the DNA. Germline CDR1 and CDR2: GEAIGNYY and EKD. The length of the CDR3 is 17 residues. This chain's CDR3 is CACDTVGLGGYTDKLIF. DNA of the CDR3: TGTGCCTGTGACACCGTAGGGCTTGGGGGATACACCGATAAACTCATCTTC.

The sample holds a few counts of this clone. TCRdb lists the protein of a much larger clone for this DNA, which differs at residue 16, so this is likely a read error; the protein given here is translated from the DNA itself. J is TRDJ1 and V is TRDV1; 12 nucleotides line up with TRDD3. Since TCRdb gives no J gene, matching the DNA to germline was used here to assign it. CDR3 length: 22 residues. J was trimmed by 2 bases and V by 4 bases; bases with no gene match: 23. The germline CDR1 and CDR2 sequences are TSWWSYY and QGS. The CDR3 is CALGAQPSYGLGDTWMTDKLIF. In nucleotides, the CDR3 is TGTGCTCTTGGGGCCCAACCTTCCTACGGTCTGGGGGATACGTGGATGACCGATAAACTCATCTTT.

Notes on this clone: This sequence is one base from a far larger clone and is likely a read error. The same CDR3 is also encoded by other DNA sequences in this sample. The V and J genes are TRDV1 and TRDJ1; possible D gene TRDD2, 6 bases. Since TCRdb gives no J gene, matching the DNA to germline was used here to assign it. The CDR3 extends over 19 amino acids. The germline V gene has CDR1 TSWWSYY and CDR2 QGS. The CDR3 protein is CALGELVLPPGWNTDKLIF. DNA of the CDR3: TGTGCTCTTGGGGAACTTGTACTTCCTCCCGGATGGAACACCGACAAACTCATCTTT.